This passage covers 7 T cell receptor beta chains from one sample sequenced in a study of blood T cell repertoires in COVID-19. TCRdb's copy holds only in-frame clones and misses some; the assay was immunoSEQ multiplex PCR. The sample lists about 88,000 clones; 87% were seen once. The source material was peripheral blood. These receptors were obtained from a woman aged 55-75 years with COVID-19, enrolled during active disease.

J is TRBJ1-2 and V is TRBV4-1; 7 bases are a match to TRBD1. The V gene's germline CDR1 is MGHRA and CDR2 YSYEKL. The junction had 4 bases not matched to a gene; V was cut back by 3 bases and J by 3 bases. The CDR3 extends over 14 amino acids. The CDR3 loop is CASSQATGDYGYTF. The CDR3, as DNA: TGCGCCAGCAGCCAGGCTACAGGGGACTATGGCTACACCTTC.

The chain links TRBV3-1 (or the pseudogene TRBV3-2) to TRBJ2-4, with no clear D. Germline V lookup: CDR1 LGHDT, CDR2 YNNKEL (reference sequence). V gave up 0 bases and J gave up 6 bases, with 12 bases separating them. This CDR3 spans 15 amino acids. CDR3 sequence reads: CASSQDPVASNIQYF. CDR3 bases: TGTGCCAGCAGCCAAGACCCGGTAGCTTCAAACATTCAGTACTTC.

The rearrangement uses TRBV15 and TRBJ2-1; 10 bases agree with TRBD1. The V gene end was trimmed by 3 bases and the J gene end by 6 bases; junction bases not matched to a gene: 8. Germline V gene lookup returns CDR1 LNHNV and CDR2 YYDKDF (reference sequence). The CDR3 loop spans 16 amino acids. The CDR3 loop is CATSRDDRGPINEQFF. The CDR3 region has the DNA TGTGCCACCAGCAGGGACGACAGGGGGCCTATCAATGAGCAGTTCTTC.

The rearrangement uses TRBV9 and TRBJ2-5; TRBD1 aligns across 7 bases. Losses at the gene ends were 3 bases for V and 2 bases for J; bases not matched to a gene: 1. Per the germline V gene, CDR1 is SGDLS and CDR2 is YYNGEE. This CDR3 spans 13 amino acids. CDR3 loop: CASSEGQQETQYF. CDR3 coding DNA: TGTGCCAGCAGCGAGGGACAGCAAGAGACCCAGTACTTC.

The gene calls are TRBV19 and TRBJ1-1; the D is unclear. Trimming shortened V by 4 bases and J by 5 bases, and 17 bases separated the two germline ends. Germline CDR1 and CDR2: LNHDA and SQIVND (reference sequence). This CDR3 is 15 amino acids long. The CDR3 reads CASSTQHGSGTEAFF. The CDR3 coding sequence is TGTGCCAGTAGTACACAACACGGGTCGGGGACTGAAGCTTTCTTT.

The genes are TRBV5-1 and TRBJ2-7; TRBD2 matches 11 bases. The CDR3 is 16 residues long. With V trimmed by 6 bases and J by 6 bases, 14 bases remained unmatched. CDR1 is SGHRS and CDR2 is YFSETQ in the germline V gene. The CDR3 sequence: CASTRTLAGGPGEQYF. The DNA for the CDR3 is TGCGCCAGCACCAGAACCCTAGCGGGGGGTCCTGGCGAGCAGTACTTC.

The chain uses TRBV6-5 and TRBJ2-2, with D possibly matching TRBD1 (6 bases). The germline V and J ends were trimmed by 6 bases and 2 bases, with 13 bases remaining between them. Germline lookup yields CDR1 MNHEY and CDR2 SVGAGI. This CDR3 is 15 amino acids long. CDR3 residues: CASSAGTRNTGELFF. The CDR3 coding sequence is TGTGCCAGCAGCGCCGGGACACGTAACACCGGGGAGCTGTTTTTT.